The present TCR beta chain was sequenced within a study of CD8 T cells in Susac syndrome. CD8+ and CD4+ blood T cells underwent TCR beta sequencing. Negative magnetic isolation gave CD8+ and CD4+ cells; FACS enriched CD8+ TEMRA. This clonotype was counted once. This CDR3 has 17 amino acids. V shed 2 bases and J 4 bases; nucleotides not matched to a gene: 11. Per the germline V gene, CDR1 is MNHNS and CDR2 is SASEGT. An amount of RNA that ranged from roughly 0.45 to 1 ug was reverse transcribed with random hexamers. An immunoSEQ multiplex PCR amplified TCR beta CDR3 over 54 Vbeta and 13 Jbeta. One entry per CDR3 protein results from TCRdb running MiXCR on the immunoSEQ multiplex PCR reads. This table has approximately 280,000 distinct CDR3 sequences, 70% to 90% appearing once.

J is TRBJ2-7 and V is TRBV6-1; 10 bases map to TRBD2. The clonotype originates from a human donor with multiple sclerosis. Material: CD8+ T cells from PBMCs. The CDR3 loop reads CASSERSGRARGYEQYF. The CDR3 DNA reads as TGTGCCAGCAGTGAACGCAGCGGGAGGGCCCGAGGGTACGAGCAGTACTTC.